The 23 T cell receptor beta chains below come from one sample, sequenced in a study of blood T cell repertoires in COVID-19. Using immunoSEQ multiplex PCR, the repertoire was profiled, and TCRdb retains in-frame clones only, with some absent. Of about 180,000 clones in the sample, about 79% are singletons; the top ten hold approximately 26%. The sample consisted of peripheral blood. These receptors all come from an older woman with acute or convalescent COVID-19.

Concerning this clone: Other DNA sequences in the sample encode the same CDR3. The rearrangement links TRBV19 to TRBJ2-2; 8 bases map to TRBD1. Germline V gene data show CDR1 as LNHDA and CDR2 as SQIVND (reference sequence). Trimming removed 9 bases from V and 3 bases from J; junction bases left unmatched: 6. The CDR3 contains 14 residues. In DNA form, the CDR3 reads TGTGCCAGCCGAGACAGGGGCGACACCGGGGAGCTGTTTTTT. Its translation is CASRDRGDTGELFF.

DNA for the CDR3: TGTGCCAGTAGTACTTCAGGTTTCGTAGCTTTCTTT. As protein: CASSTSGFVAFF. The chain recombines TRBV19 with TRBJ1-1; D is unclear. Germline V lookup: CDR1 LNHDA, CDR2 SQIVND (reference sequence). The CDR3 contains 12 residues. V lost 4 bases and J lost 10, with 13 bases in between.

The rearrangement uses TRBV5-1 and TRBJ1-3; 9 bases are shared with TRBD1. The CDR3 contains 14 residues. Per the germline V gene, CDR1 is SGHRS and CDR2 is YFSETQ. V dropped 4 bases and J dropped 7; count of bases not matched to a gene: 6. The chain's CDR3 is CASSVTGTGNTIYF. The CDR3 region has the DNA TGCGCCAGCAGCGTAACCGGGACAGGGAACACCATATATTTT.

The table lists this clone with a few counts. This rearrangement joins TRBV6-1 to TRBJ1-5, with 7 positions matching TRBD1. In germline, CDR1 is MNHNS, CDR2 SASEGT. This CDR3 is 16 amino acids long. V shed 1 base, J shed 4 bases, and the junction held 7 bases outside the gene matches. CDR3 sequence (DNA): TGTGCCAGCAGTGAAGGGGGACAGATTACAAATCAGCCCCAGCATTTT. The encoded protein is CASSEGGQITNQPQHF.

J is TRBJ1-2 and V is TRBV7-9; weak D call: TRBD1 (5 bases). The CDR3 contains 14 residues. The germline CDR1 and CDR2 sequences are SEHNR and FQNEAQ (reference sequence). V was shortened by 3 bases and J by 2 bases, with 10 bases between the two germline ends. This chain's CDR3 is CASSFNRGNYGYTF. The CDR3 bases are TGTGCCAGCAGCTTTAATAGGGGCAACTATGGCTACACCTTC.

This CDR3 is CASSPDRETQYF. CDR3 nucleotide sequence: TGTGCCAGCTCACCGGACAGGGAGACCCAGTACTTC. The genes are TRBV18 and TRBJ2-5; 7 bases agree with TRBD1. This CDR3 contains 12 residues. With 3 bases clipped from V and 5 bases from J, the junction kept 0 bases outside the gene matches. Germline CDR1 and CDR2: KGHSH and LQKENI.

The chain has TRBV13 and TRBJ1-3, with TRBD1 identical over 8 bases. The germline gives CDR1 PRHDT, CDR2 FYEKMQ (reference sequence). Trimming cost V 4 bases and J 4 bases; bases outside gene matches: 12. CDR3 length: 17 residues. The CDR3 coding sequence is TGTGCCAGCAGCTCGGATAGTTGGACAGGGCCCGGAAACACCATATATTTT. It is translated as CASSSDSWTGPGNTIYF.

This clone was detected only once. The chain employs TRBV12-3 or TRBV12-4 and TRBJ1-2, with TRBD1 matching over 7 bases. The CDR3 totals 13 residues. After removal of 3 bases from V and 8 bases from J, the junction contained 6 bases not matched to a gene. The chain's CDR3 is CASSLGRQGGYTF. The CDR3, as DNA: TGTGCCAGCAGTTTGGGCAGACAGGGCGGCTACACCTTC.

This clone was seen a handful of times. The V and J genes are TRBV5-1 and TRBJ2-2; no reliable D call. Trimming took 0 bases from V and 2 from J, leaving 11 bases between them. CDR1 and CDR2 from the germline V gene are SGHRS and YFSETQ. The CDR3 sequence is 16 residues long. The CDR3 DNA sequence: TGCGCCAGCAGCTTGGGACATATACTTAACACCGGGGAGCTGTTTTTT. Translated, it gives CASSLGHILNTGELFF.

The rearrangement uses TRBV5-5 and TRBJ2-7, with D tentatively TRBD1 (6 bases). CDR1 is SGHKS, CDR2 YYEKEE, per germline (reference sequence). Trimming left V 4 bases short and J 2 bases short, with 13 bases between. CDR3 length: 14 amino acids. CDR3 protein: CASSGTMSTYEQYF. In DNA form, the CDR3 reads TGTGCCAGCAGCGGGACAATGAGCACCTACGAGCAGTACTTC.

This chain connects TRBV6-5 to TRBJ1-4; the match to TRBD1 covers 7 bases. CDR3 length equals 13 residues. Trimming cost V 7 bases and J 7 bases; bases outside gene matches: 6. Germline values: CDR1 MNHEY, CDR2 SVGAGI. This CDR3 reads CASKQGGGEKLFF. In DNA, the CDR3 is TGTGCCAGCAAGCAGGGGGGTGGTGAAAAACTGTTTTTT.

The chain carries TRBV5-1 and TRBJ1-1; possibly TRBD1 for D (5 bases). Germline V lookup: CDR1 SGHRS, CDR2 YFSETQ. The V gene lost 4 bases and the J gene lost 5 bases, with 12 bases spanning the gap. The CDR3 spans 13 residues. The CDR3 region is CASSTRRGTEAFF. As DNA, the CDR3 is TGCGCCAGCAGCACGCGTCGGGGGACTGAAGCTTTCTTT.

This clone has a handful of counts. The CDR3 DNA sequence: TGCAGCGTTGGGATAGGGACAGGGGGCGAAGCTTTCTTT. Its protein is CSVGIGTGGEAFF. The rearrangement links TRBV29-1 to TRBJ1-1, with TRBD1 matching over 12 bases. Trimming cost V 4 bases and J 8 bases; bases outside gene matches: 5. This CDR3 has 13 residues. Germline lookup yields CDR1 SQVTM and CDR2 ANQGSEA.

Only a few counts were recorded for this clone. Other DNA variants within this sample encode the same CDR3. The rearrangement links TRBV3-1 (or the pseudogene TRBV3-2) to TRBJ2-1; 7 nucleotides align to TRBD2. The germline V gene encodes CDR1 LGHDT and CDR2 YNNKEL (reference sequence). With 4 bases clipped from V and 3 bases from J, the junction kept 9 bases outside the gene matches. This CDR3 contains 16 residues. CDR3 residues: CASSRRASGDYNEQFF. CDR3 coding DNA: TGTGCCAGCAGCCGCCGGGCTAGCGGAGACTACAATGAGCAGTTCTTC.

The chain uses TRBV5-1 and TRBJ2-3; tentatively, D is TRBD1 (8 bases). The V end was cut by 0 bases, the J end by 6 bases, with 20 bases between. Germline V gene data show CDR1 as SGHRS and CDR2 as YFSETQ. There are 17 residues in the CDR3. CDR3 region: CASSLDGGTGERDTQYF. The CDR3 DNA reads as TGCGCCAGCAGCTTGGACGGGGGGACAGGCGAACGGGATACGCAGTATTTT.

The genes are TRBV11-2 and TRBJ2-2; 13 bases are a match to TRBD2. CDR1 is SGHAT and CDR2 is FQNNGV in the germline V gene. This CDR3 has 16 amino acids. V was clipped by 5 bases and J by 6 bases; unmatched bases: 6. The CDR3 region has the DNA TGTGCCAGCAGCCCTACTAGCGGGAGGGCCGCCGGGGAGCTGTTTTTT. Its translation: CASSPTSGRAAGELFF.

The V call is TRBV4-1, the J call TRBJ2-1, with 8 bases fitting TRBD1. Germline lookup yields CDR1 MGHRA and CDR2 YSYEKL. This CDR3 has 17 residues. With 3 bases clipped from V and 7 bases from J, the junction kept 14 bases outside the gene matches. In nucleotides, the CDR3 is TGCGCCAGCAGCCAGAGGACAGGGACGCAGAATGAGAATGAGCAGTTCTTC. This sequence encodes CASSQRTGTQNENEQFF.

The chain joins TRBV3-1 (or the pseudogene TRBV3-2) to TRBJ2-7, with D unclear. The germline V and J ends were trimmed by 2 bases and 2 bases, with 7 bases remaining between them. The CDR3 length is 13 residues. Germline assignment: CDR1 LGHDT and CDR2 YNNKEL (reference sequence). The CDR3 sequence: CASSQLQAYEQYF. The CDR3 nucleotides read TGTGCCAGCAGCCAACTGCAGGCCTACGAGCAGTACTTC.

The genes are TRBV6-5 and TRBJ2-5, with TRBD2 identical over 9 bases. V lost 5 bases to trimming and J lost 4 bases; unmatched junction nucleotides: 2. This CDR3 comprises 13 residues. Germline V lookup: CDR1 MNHEY, CDR2 SVGAGI. CDR3 sequence (DNA): TGTGCCAGCAGTCTAGCGGGACCAGAGACCCAGTACTTC. Its translation: CASSLAGPETQYF.

V usage is TRBV27 and J usage is TRBJ1-2; a possible D gene is TRBD1 (5 bases). The CDR3 spans 14 residues. V lost 5 bases and J lost 2, with 12 bases in between. CDR1 and CDR2 from the germline V gene are MNHEY and SMNVEV (reference sequence). The CDR3 spells CASSPQRQNYGYTF. The CDR3 DNA sequence: TGTGCCAGCAGTCCTCAGAGACAGAACTATGGCTACACCTTC.

A few counts support this clone. The CDR3 bases are TGCGCCAGCAGCCTAGAGGCCCAGGGCCTTAACTATGGCTACACCTTC. This encodes CASSLEAQGLNYGYTF. The V call is TRBV5-1, the J call TRBJ1-2; perhaps TRBD1 as D (5 bases). This CDR3 comprises 16 residues. Trimming pared 4 bases from V and 1 base from J, leaving 17 bases between. The V gene's germline CDR1 is SGHRS and CDR2 YFSETQ.

The chain recombines TRBV5-6 with TRBJ2-3; a weak D match, TRBD2 (5 bases). The length of the CDR3 is 15 residues. The germline V gene encodes CDR1 SGHDT and CDR2 YYEEEE. Deletions cut 4 bases from V and 0 bases from J, with 12 bases between. CDR3 residues: CASSQRDFSTDTQYF. The CDR3 DNA reads as TGTGCCAGCAGCCAGAGGGATTTTAGCACAGATACGCAGTATTTT. The whole variable domain, remainder taken from reference TRBV5-6 and TRBJ2-3, is DAGVTQSPTHLIKTRGQQVTLRCSPKSGHDTVSWYQQALGQGPQFIFQYYEEEERQRGNFPDRFSGHQFPNYSSELNVNALLLGDSALYLCASSQRDFSTDTQYFGPGTRLTVL.

The chain joins TRBV27 to TRBJ2-1, with 14 bases fitting TRBD2. The V segment lost 2 bases and the J segment 6 bases; nucleotides outside the gene matches: 0. CDR1 and CDR2 from the germline V gene are MNHEY and SMNVEV (reference sequence). There are 15 residues in the CDR3. CDR3 region: CASSLGTSGGNEQFF. For the CDR3, the DNA is TGTGCCAGCAGTTTAGGGACTAGCGGGGGCAATGAGCAGTTCTTC.